This T cell receptor (beta chain) emerged from a study of low-dose radiotherapy and immunotherapy resistance in tumors. Overall study context: Patients were given intravenous nivolumab 240 mg every two weeks plus ipilimumab 1 mg/kg every six weeks.

Gene-specific TRAV and TRBV primers were used for first-strand cDNA, covering alpha and beta chains. With a constant-region primer and a V-primer adapter, TCRs were subjected to roughly 18 PCR cycles of amplification. TCRdb ran MiXCR on the reads and lists one entry per CDR3 protein. The data show around 64,000 distinct CDR3 sequences, roughly 29% seen once. As to time point: before trial treatment. The CDR3 extends over 14 amino acids. The germline V gene has CDR1 MNHEY and CDR2 SVGEGT. V lost 6 bases and J 6 bases, leaving 14 bases between the germline ends. This TCR was recovered from a male donor with rectosigmoid adenocarcinoma. The material was PBMCs, obtained before treatment. The chain couples TRBV6-2 or TRBV6-3 to TRBJ2-2; D is perhaps TRBD1 (6 bases). CDR3 DNA: TGTGCCAGCAGCTACGAGGCAGGGGCCGGGGAGCTGTTTTTT. Amino acids: CASSYEAGAGELFF.